This T cell receptor (beta chain) emerged from a study of patients and donors after allogeneic stem cell transplantation. V shed 6 bases, J shed 3 bases, and the junction held 9 bases outside the gene matches. The CDR3 has 16 residues. From the RT-PCR reads, TCRdb called clonotypes with MiXCR, one entry per CDR3 protein. This table has about 960,000 distinct CDR3 sequences, over 15% appearing once. In this sample, this clonotype turned up many times. The clonotype originates from a human donor who was either an allogeneic HSCT recipient or a stem cell or donor lymphocyte infusion donor (not recorded which). It is not recorded whose cells these are; they may come from a transplant donor. The chain has TRBV12-3 or TRBV12-4 and TRBJ1-5; 9 nucleotides line up with TRBD1. Source material: blood, either unsorted or a sorted T cell fraction (not recorded which). The CDR3 protein is CASSLNDRGNNQPQHF. CDR3 bases: TGTGCCAGCAGCCTAAACGACAGGGGGAACAATCAGCCCCAGCATTTT.